Sequencing of this T cell receptor (beta chain) was carried out in a study of cytomegalovirus exposure and HLA in healthy donors. Study as a whole: T cells numbering about 200 million yielded some 110 million unique TCR beta sequences in an earlier analysis.

In germline, CDR1 is SGHRS, CDR2 YFSETQ. This CDR3 has 17 amino acids. The V and J ends lost 6 bases and 2 bases, in that order; junction bases with no gene match: 14. Donors consisted of healthy bone marrow donors. Researchers ran the PCR with 60 Vbeta and 13 Jbeta primers. TCRdb keeps only in-frame clones here, not all; method: immunoSEQ multiplex PCR. The sample includes 80,000 to 95,000 clones, 65% to 80% of them seen just once. The material sequenced was PBMCs. This chain joins TRBV5-1 and TRBJ2-3, with 8 nucleotides matching TRBD1. The receptor's source is a woman aged 18-35 years in good health and CMV-seropositive. In nucleotides, the CDR3 is TGCGCCAGCAAACTGACAGGGGCCCCGGCATTCACAGATACGCAGTATTTT. This translates into CASKLTGAPAFTDTQYF. Filled out from reference TRBV5-1 and TRBJ2-3, the complete variable domain reads KAGVTQTPRYLIKTRGQQVTLSCSPISGHRSVSWYQQTPGQGLQFLFEYFSETQRNKGNFPGRFSGRQFSNSRSEMNVSTLELGDSALYLCASKLTGAPAFTDTQYFGPGTRLTVL.